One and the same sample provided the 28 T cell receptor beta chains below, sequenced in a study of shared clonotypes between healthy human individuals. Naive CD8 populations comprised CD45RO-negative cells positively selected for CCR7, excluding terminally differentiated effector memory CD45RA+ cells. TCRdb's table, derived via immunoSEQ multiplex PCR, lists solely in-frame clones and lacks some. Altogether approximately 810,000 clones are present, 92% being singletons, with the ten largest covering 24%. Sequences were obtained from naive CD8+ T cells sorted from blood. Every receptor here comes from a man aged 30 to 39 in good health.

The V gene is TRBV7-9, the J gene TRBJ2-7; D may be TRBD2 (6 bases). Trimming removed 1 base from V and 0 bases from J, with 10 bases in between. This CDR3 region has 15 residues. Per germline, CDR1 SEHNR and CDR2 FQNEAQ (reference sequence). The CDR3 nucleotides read TGTGCCAGCAGCTTAGGGGCGGGATCCTCCTACGAGCAGTACTTC. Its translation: CASSLGAGSSYEQYF.

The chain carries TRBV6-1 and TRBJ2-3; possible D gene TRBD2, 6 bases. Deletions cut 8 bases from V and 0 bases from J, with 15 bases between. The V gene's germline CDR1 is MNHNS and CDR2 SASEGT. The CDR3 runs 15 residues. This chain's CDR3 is CASGRGSTSTDTQYF. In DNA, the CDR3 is TGTGCCAGCGGGCGGGGCAGTACTAGCACAGATACGCAGTATTTT.

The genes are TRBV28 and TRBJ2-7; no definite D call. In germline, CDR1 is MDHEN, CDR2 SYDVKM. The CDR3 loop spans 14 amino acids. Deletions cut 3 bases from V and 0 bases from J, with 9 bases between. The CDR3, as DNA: TGTGCCAGCAGTTTCGGCGGCCTCTCCTACGAGCAGTACTTC. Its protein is CASSFGGLSYEQYF.

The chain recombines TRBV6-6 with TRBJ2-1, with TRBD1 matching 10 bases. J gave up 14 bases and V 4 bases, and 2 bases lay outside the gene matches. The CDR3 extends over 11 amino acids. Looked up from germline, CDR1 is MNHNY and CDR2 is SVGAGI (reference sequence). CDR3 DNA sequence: TGTGCCAGCAGTTTCGGACAGGGGGAGTTCTTC. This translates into CASSFGQGEFF.

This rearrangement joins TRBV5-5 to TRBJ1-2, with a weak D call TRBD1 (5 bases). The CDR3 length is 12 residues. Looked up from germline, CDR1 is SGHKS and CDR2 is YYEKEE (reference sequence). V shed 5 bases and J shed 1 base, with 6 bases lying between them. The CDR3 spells CASRGDNYGYTF. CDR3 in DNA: TGTGCCAGCAGAGGGGATAACTATGGCTACACCTTC.

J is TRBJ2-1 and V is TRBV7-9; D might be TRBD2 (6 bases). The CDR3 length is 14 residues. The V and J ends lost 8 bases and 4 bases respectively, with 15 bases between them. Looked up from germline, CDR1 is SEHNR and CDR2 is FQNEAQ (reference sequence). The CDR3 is CASRSPGLYNEQFF. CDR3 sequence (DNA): TGTGCCAGCCGCTCCCCAGGACTATACAATGAGCAGTTCTTC.

CDR3 residues: CASRTRNTDTQYF. The CDR3, as DNA: TGTGCCAGTAGGACGAGGAACACAGATACGCAGTATTTT. V usage is TRBV19 and J usage is TRBJ2-3, with D unresolved. The CDR3 has 13 residues. Germline CDR1 is LNHDA and CDR2 is SQIVND (reference sequence). V gave up 6 bases and J gave up 2 bases, with 9 bases separating them.

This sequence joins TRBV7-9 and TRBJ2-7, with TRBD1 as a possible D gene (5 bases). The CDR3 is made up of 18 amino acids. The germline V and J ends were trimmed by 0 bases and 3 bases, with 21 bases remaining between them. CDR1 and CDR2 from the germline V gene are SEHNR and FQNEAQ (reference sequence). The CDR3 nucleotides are TGTGCCAGCAGCTTAGCGCTCTCCCCACAGGTTATTAACTACGAGCAGTACTTC. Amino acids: CASSLALSPQVINYEQYF.

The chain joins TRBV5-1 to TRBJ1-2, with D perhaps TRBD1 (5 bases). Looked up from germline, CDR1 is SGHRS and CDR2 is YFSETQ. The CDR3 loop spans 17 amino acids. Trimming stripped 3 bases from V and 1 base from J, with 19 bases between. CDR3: CASSSNGTEEFNYGYTF. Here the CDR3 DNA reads TGCGCCAGCAGCTCGAACGGGACGGAGGAGTTTAACTATGGCTACACCTTC.

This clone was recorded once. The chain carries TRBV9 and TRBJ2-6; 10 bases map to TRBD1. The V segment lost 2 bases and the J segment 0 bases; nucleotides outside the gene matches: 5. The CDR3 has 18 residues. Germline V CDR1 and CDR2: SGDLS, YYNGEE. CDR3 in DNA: TGTGCCAGCAGCGTTGACAGGGGGCTTATCTCTGGGGCCAACGTCCTGACTTTC. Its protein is CASSVDRGLISGANVLTF.

CDR3 loop: CASSEVGLAGGTYEQYF. The CDR3 DNA reads as TGCGCCAGCAGCGAGGTGGGGCTAGCGGGAGGGACCTACGAGCAGTACTTC. The chain combines TRBV10-2 with TRBJ2-7; TRBD2 agrees at 12 bases. This CDR3 has 17 amino acids. Germline V gene sequence: CDR1 WSHSY, CDR2 SAAADI. Trimming took 6 bases from V and 2 from J; bases not matched to a gene: 11.

CDR3 sequence: CASTEVEGYTF. In DNA, the CDR3 is TGTGCCAGCACAGAAGTGGAGGGCTACACCTTC. This chain uses TRBV6-1 with TRBJ1-2; D ambiguous. The CDR3 covers 11 residues. Deletions cut 7 bases from V and 8 bases from J, with 11 bases between. Germline loops: CDR1 MNHNS, CDR2 SASEGT.

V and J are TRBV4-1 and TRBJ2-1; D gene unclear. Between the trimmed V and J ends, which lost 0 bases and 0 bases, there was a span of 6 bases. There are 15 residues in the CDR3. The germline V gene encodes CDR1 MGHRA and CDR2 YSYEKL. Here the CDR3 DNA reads TGCGCCAGCAGCCAAGATCTGCCCTCCTACAATGAGCAGTTCTTC. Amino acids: CASSQDLPSYNEQFF.

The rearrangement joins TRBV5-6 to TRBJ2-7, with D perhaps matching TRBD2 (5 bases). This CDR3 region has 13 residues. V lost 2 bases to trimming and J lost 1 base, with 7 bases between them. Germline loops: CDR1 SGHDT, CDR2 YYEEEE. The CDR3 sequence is CASSFEGSYEQYF. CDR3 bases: TGTGCCAGCAGCTTCGAGGGTTCCTACGAGCAGTACTTC.

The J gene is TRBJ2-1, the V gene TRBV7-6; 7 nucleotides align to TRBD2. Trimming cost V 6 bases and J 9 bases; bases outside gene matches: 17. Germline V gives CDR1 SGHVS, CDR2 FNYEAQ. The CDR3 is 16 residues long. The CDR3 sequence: CASSYPGGAGAGEQFF. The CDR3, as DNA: TGTGCCAGCAGTTACCCCGGTGGGGCGGGAGCTGGTGAGCAGTTCTTC.

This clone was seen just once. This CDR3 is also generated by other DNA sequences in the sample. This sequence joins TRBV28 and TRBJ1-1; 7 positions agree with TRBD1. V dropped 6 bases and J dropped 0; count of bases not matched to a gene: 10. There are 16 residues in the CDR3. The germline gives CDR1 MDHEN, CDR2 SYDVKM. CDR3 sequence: CASSQIGGSLNTEAFF. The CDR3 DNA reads TGTGCCAGCAGCCAAATAGGGGGCAGTTTGAACACTGAAGCTTTCTTT.

CDR3 loop: CASSQEFLSTFYGYTF. The CDR3 region has the DNA TGCGCCAGCAGCCAAGAATTCCTGTCTACCTTCTATGGCTACACCTTC. This chain links TRBV4-1 with TRBJ1-2; D is uncertain. Germline V gene data show CDR1 as MGHRA and CDR2 as YSYEKL. V lost 0 bases to trimming and J lost 4 bases, with 15 bases between them. The length of the CDR3 is 16 residues.

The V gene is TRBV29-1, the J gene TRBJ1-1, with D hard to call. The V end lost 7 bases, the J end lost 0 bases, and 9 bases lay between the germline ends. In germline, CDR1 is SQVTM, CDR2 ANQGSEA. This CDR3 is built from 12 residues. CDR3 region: CSALGLNTEAFF. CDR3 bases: TGCAGCGCACTCGGGCTGAACACTGAAGCTTTCTTT.

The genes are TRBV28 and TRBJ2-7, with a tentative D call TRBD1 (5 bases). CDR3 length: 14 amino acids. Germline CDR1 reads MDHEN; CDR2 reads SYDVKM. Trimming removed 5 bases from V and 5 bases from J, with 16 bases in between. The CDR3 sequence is CASSPDRGEHEQYF. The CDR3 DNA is TGTGCCAGCAGTCCTGATAGGGGTGAGCACGAGCAGTACTTC.

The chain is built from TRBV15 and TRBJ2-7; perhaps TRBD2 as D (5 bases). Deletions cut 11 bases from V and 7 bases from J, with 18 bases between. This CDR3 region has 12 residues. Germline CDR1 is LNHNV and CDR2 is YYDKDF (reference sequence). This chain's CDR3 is CAAGLLMREQYF. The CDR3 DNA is TGTGCCGCCGGACTGTTAATGCGGGAGCAGTACTTC.

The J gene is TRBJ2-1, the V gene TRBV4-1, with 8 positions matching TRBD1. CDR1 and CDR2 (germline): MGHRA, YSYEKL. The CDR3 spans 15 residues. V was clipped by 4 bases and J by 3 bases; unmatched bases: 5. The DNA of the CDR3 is TGCGCCAGCAGCCCTGCACAGGGGGTCTACAATGAGCAGTTCTTC. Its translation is CASSPAQGVYNEQFF.

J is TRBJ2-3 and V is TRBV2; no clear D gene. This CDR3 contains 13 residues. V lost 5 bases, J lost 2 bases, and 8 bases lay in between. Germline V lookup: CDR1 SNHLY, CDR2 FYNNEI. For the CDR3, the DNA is TGTGCCAGCAGTTCGGACGTCACAGATACGCAGTATTTT. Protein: CASSSDVTDTQYF. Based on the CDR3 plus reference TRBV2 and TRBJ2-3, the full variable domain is EPEVTQTPSHQVTQMGQEVILRCVPISNHLYFYWYRQILGQKVEFLVSFYNNEISEKSEIFDDQFSVERPDGSNFTLKIRSTKLEDSAMYFCASSSDVTDTQYFGPGTRLTVL.

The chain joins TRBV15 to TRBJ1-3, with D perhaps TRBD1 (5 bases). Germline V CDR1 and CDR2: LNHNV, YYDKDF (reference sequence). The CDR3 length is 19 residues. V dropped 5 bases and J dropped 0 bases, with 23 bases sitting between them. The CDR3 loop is CATSSLAGTNKDSGNTIYF. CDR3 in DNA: TGTGCCACCAGCTCTCTGGCAGGGACTAATAAAGACTCTGGAAACACCATATATTTT.

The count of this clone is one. CDR3 in amino acids: CASSPSLAGEVYEQYF. The CDR3 DNA is TGTGCCAGCAGTCCGTCACTAGCGGGAGAGGTCTACGAGCAGTACTTC. The J gene is TRBJ2-7, the V gene TRBV27, with 11 bases lining up with TRBD2. The CDR3 consists of 16 residues. CDR1 and CDR2 (germline): MNHEY, SMNVEV (reference sequence). V lost 5 bases and J lost 3; bases outside the gene matches: 9.

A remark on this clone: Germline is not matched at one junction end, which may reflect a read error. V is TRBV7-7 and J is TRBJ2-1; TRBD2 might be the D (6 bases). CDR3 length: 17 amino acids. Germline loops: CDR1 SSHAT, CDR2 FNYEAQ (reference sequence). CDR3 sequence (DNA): TGTGCTAGCAGCTTAGAAGTTTGGGAGGAAGGGTACAATGAGCAGTTCTTC. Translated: CASSLEVWEEGYNEQFF.

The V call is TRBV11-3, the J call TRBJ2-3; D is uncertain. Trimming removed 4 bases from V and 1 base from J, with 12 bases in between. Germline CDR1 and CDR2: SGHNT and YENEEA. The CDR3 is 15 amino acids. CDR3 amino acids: CASSSPSAGTDTQYF. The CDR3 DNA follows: TGTGCCAGCAGCTCCCCCTCGGCAGGCACAGATACGCAGTATTTT.

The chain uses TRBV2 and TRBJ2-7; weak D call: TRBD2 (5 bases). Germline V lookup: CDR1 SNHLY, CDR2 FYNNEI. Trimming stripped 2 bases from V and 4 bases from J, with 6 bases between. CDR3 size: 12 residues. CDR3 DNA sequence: TGTGCCAGCAGTGAACGGAGGTACGAGCAGTACTTC. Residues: CASSERRYEQYF.

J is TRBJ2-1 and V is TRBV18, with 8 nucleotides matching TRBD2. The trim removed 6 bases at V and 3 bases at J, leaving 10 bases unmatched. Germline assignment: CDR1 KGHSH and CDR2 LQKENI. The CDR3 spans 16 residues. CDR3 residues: CASSPYSGNIYNEQFF. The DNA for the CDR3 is TGTGCCAGCTCTCCCTATAGCGGGAATATCTACAATGAGCAGTTCTTC.